This note documents a single TCR beta chain sequence. V gave up 3 bases and J gave up 11 bases; unmatched junction bases: 9. Germline CDR1 and CDR2: SGHTS and YDEGEE. This CDR3 is built from 14 residues. TCRdb's table, derived via immunoSEQ multiplex PCR, lists solely in-frame clones and lacks some. The sample records 20,000 or so clones, approximately 92% being singletons. This record belongs to a study of blood T cell repertoires in COVID-19. Study at large: Researchers got acute and convalescent COVID-19 samples from the United States, Italy and Spain.

This chain joins TRBV5-8 and TRBJ1-4; 8 bases map to TRBD1. This receptor was identified in an older woman with active COVID-19. The sample was peripheral blood. The CDR3: CASSYSGTGFKLFF. The CDR3 DNA is TGTGCCAGCAGCTACTCCGGGACAGGATTTAAACTGTTTTTT.